This TCR beta chain comes out of a study of early T cells in non-severe SARS-CoV-2 infection (dated by TCRdb to about 2021). For context, the study as a whole: Because TCR sequencing relied on bulk RNA taken from unsorted whole blood, pairing of alpha and beta chains was not possible.

General findings and caveats noted by the study authors: Matching against VDJdb was skewed toward anti-spike CD8 responses, likely underestimated virus-specific expansions, and missed private and CD4 specificities.

Receptor amplification or capture employed 5' RACE. TCRdb shows the sequencer as NextSeq 500. In the TCR library protocol, unique molecular identifiers were attached to individual cDNA molecules to correct for PCR bias and sequencing error. Both TCR alpha and beta chains were sequenced, and tight co-correlation was observed between alpha and beta sequence abundances in each sample. The paper's processing steps were these. Decombinator V4 was used to annotate the V gene, J gene and CDR3 of the TCR sequences. Expanded TCRs were defined as changing significantly between any two time points under a Poisson model with p below 0.0001. Abundances of TCRs were expressed as counts per million after normalisation to the total number of TCRs sequenced in each sample. TRAV1-2 paired with TRAJ12, TRAJ20 or TRAJ33 defined MAIT TCRs, while TRAV10 paired with TRAJ18 defined iNKT TCRs. VDJdb, accessed on 1 November 2021, was searched for TCRs annotated for CMV, EBV and SARS-CoV-2, and TCRs annotated for more than one antigen were excluded. TCRdb's own reprocessing of the public reads used fastp at Q25 and MiXCR and kept productive beta chains. Every distinct CDR3 protein forms one entry, paired with its most common genes and DNA. For this entry, the V and J calls and clone size follow TCRdb and not the study's own pipeline. Within this sample are tens of thousands of distinct CDR3 sequences, with about 9.1% of them counted one time only. About a sixth of the sample lies in the top ten.

CDR1 and CDR2 are read off the germline V gene as LGHNA and YSLEER. At the junction V is shortened by 1 base and J by 0 bases; bases outside the gene matches: 7. The CDR3 measures 19 amino acids from cysteine to phenylalanine. Of all the DNA, just the CDR3 is kept, 57 bases in frame from base 1. A remark on this clonotype: The antigen it recognizes is unknown. It has no much larger one-base neighbor in the sample; base qualities were not kept.

This was a case-control study nested in a cohort of healthcare workers in London, UK, who had nasopharyngeal swab PCR tests and blood samples taken every week. Healthcare workers were enrolled in the week of the UK lockdown, from 23 to 31 March 2020, and were followed every week for up to 16 weeks. The sample was whole blood, taken at baseline. The rearrangement combines TRBV4-3 with TRBJ2-6; 9 bases in the junction line up with TRBD1. This clonotype originated in an adult who was a healthcare worker with PCR-confirmed SARS-CoV-2 infection or an uninfected control (not recorded which). The CDR3 is CASSQVQGTGHSGANVLTF. The nucleotide sequence is TGCGCCAGCAGCCAAGTCCAAGGGACAGGGCACTCTGGGGCCAACGTCCTGACTTTC.